This T cell receptor beta chain was recorded in a study of blood T cell repertoires in COVID-19. Across the study: There were acute and convalescent COVID-19 samples, and they came from the United States, Italy and Spain. PBMCs, B-cell-depleted T cells, or T cells were the source of the cDNA or gDNA that made up the material.

In the original analysis: How many nucleated cells were present was estimated from reference gene primer amplification. The assay was immunoSEQ multiplex PCR, and TCRdb's table has in-frame clones only and misses some. The D gene and trimming were derived from the DNA, and the V and J assignments and clone size from that table. This sample has about 150,000 clones; under 95% occur once, and the top ten carry around 4.8%. Seattle cases were enrolled at active infection and followed longitudinally. The sequence was collected from a man between 18 and 35 years old with COVID-19, enrolled during active disease. Sequencing was done on a sample of peripheral blood.

The CDR3 sequence is CSGDYQETQYF. CDR3 in DNA: TGCAGCGGCGACTATCAAGAGACCCAGTACTTC. This chain links TRBV29-1 with TRBJ2-5; the D gene is possibly TRBD2 (5 bases). CDR3 length equals 11 residues. The germline V gene has CDR1 SQVTM and CDR2 ANQGSEA. The ends were cut back, 7 bases at V and 2 bases at J, with 8 bases in the middle.